The rows below give T cell receptor beta chains drawn from one sample of a study of cytotoxic CD8 clonotypes in ibrutinib-treated CLL. The repertoire was sequenced with immunoSEQ multiplex PCR; TCRdb's copy has only in-frame clones and lacks some. This table holds some 200,000 clones, approximately 70% found once. The sample in question was PBMCs, obtained after 12 months of ibrutinib treatment. These receptors originate from a human donor with chronic lymphocytic leukemia. Each CDR3 is given with its conserved first and last residue. Fields, in order: D gene, V gene, J gene, CDR3 protein. The D gene is left open where the match is weak.

d_call: NA; v_call: TRBV28; j_call: TRBJ1-2; cdr3_aa: CASRFGGSYGYTF
d_call: NA; v_call: TRBV14; j_call: TRBJ2-7; cdr3_aa: CASARVVGEQYF
d_call: NA; v_call: TRBV6-5; j_call: TRBJ1-5; cdr3_aa: CASSYSRGPSNQPQHF
d_call: NA; v_call: TRBV15; j_call: TRBJ2-5; cdr3_aa: CATSRNPQQETQYF
d_call: TRBD1; v_call: TRBV5-5; j_call: TRBJ1-1; cdr3_aa: CASSPPGQGARTAFF
d_call: NA; v_call: TRBV4-1; j_call: TRBJ1-1; cdr3_aa: CASSQPRGGTEAFF
d_call: NA; v_call: TRBV2; j_call: TRBJ1-2; cdr3_aa: CASSEEGLSYGYTF
d_call: TRBD2; v_call: TRBV30; j_call: TRBJ2-1; cdr3_aa: CAWSVAGRKQFF
d_call: NA; v_call: TRBV7-9; j_call: TRBJ1-1; cdr3_aa: CASSLQGNTEAFF
d_call: NA; v_call: TRBV5-5; j_call: TRBJ1-1; cdr3_aa: CASSLARWGDEAFF
d_call: TRBD2; v_call: TRBV5-4; j_call: TRBJ2-1; cdr3_aa: CASTKGLAVAEQFF
d_call: NA; v_call: TRBV2; j_call: TRBJ2-7; cdr3_aa: CASSEMLGPYEQYF
d_call: NA; v_call: TRBV7-9; j_call: TRBJ1-2; cdr3_aa: CASSPNTLFNYGYTF
d_call: NA; v_call: TRBV5-6; j_call: TRBJ2-2; cdr3_aa: CASSLFGSGGTWTGELFF
d_call: NA; v_call: TRBV10-2; j_call: TRBJ1-6; cdr3_aa: CASSESTATDYNSPLHF
d_call: NA; v_call: TRBV11-2; j_call: TRBJ2-1; cdr3_aa: CASRIRQSYNEQFF
d_call: TRBD2; v_call: TRBV7-6; j_call: TRBJ2-3; cdr3_aa: CASSLGGGFTDTQYF
d_call: NA; v_call: TRBV28; j_call: TRBJ1-2; cdr3_aa: CASSLSVRGFYGYTF
d_call: NA; v_call: TRBV30; j_call: TRBJ1-4; cdr3_aa: CAWSVIRGGEKLFF
d_call: NA; v_call: TRBV30; j_call: TRBJ2-7; cdr3_aa: CAWGRLPGYEQYF
d_call: NA; v_call: TRBV6-6; j_call: TRBJ2-4; cdr3_aa: CASSRTTGRVKNIQYF
d_call: NA; v_call: TRBV2; j_call: TRBJ2-7; cdr3_aa: CASGFYEQYF
d_call: NA; v_call: TRBV11-2; j_call: TRBJ2-2; cdr3_aa: CASSFSGTHTGGELFF
d_call: TRBD1; v_call: TRBV7-9; j_call: TRBJ2-2; cdr3_aa: CASSSGTGSSADTGELFF
d_call: TRBD1; v_call: TRBV28; j_call: TRBJ1-2; cdr3_aa: CASSVRQGNYTF
d_call: TRBD1; v_call: TRBV7-9; j_call: TRBJ1-6; cdr3_aa: CATRGVSYNSPLHF
d_call: NA; v_call: TRBV28; j_call: TRBJ1-1; cdr3_aa: CASNPPAGVGTEAFF
d_call: NA; v_call: TRBV30; j_call: TRBJ2-1; cdr3_aa: CAWTEGWTSYNEQFF
d_call: TRBD1; v_call: TRBV30; j_call: TRBJ1-6; cdr3_aa: CAWSFSRTGLSPLHF
d_call: NA; v_call: TRBV7-7; j_call: TRBJ2-1; cdr3_aa: CASSPGTLDEQFF
d_call: NA; v_call: TRBV7-2; j_call: TRBJ1-2; cdr3_aa: CASNLDGYYGYTF
d_call: TRBD1; v_call: TRBV2; j_call: TRBJ2-7; cdr3_aa: CASSAGGYEQYF
d_call: NA; v_call: TRBV9; j_call: TRBJ2-1; cdr3_aa: CASSVAAVLPPNEQFF
d_call: TRBD2; v_call: TRBV30; j_call: TRBJ2-7; cdr3_aa: CAWSVSAGGFEQYF
d_call: NA; v_call: TRBV27; j_call: TRBJ1-5; cdr3_aa: CASSSGTASNQPQHF
d_call: TRBD2; v_call: TRBV7-2; j_call: TRBJ2-7; cdr3_aa: CASSTWTSGREYEQYF
d_call: NA; v_call: TRBV30; j_call: TRBJ1-2; cdr3_aa: CAWSRGAVYNYGYTF
d_call: NA; v_call: TRBV5-1; j_call: TRBJ1-1; cdr3_aa: CASSRGRSVNTEAFF
d_call: TRBD1; v_call: TRBV28; j_call: TRBJ2-1; cdr3_aa: CASSLPGQGSGNEQFF
d_call: NA; v_call: TRBV30; j_call: TRBJ1-4; cdr3_aa: CAWSVSFQEKLFF